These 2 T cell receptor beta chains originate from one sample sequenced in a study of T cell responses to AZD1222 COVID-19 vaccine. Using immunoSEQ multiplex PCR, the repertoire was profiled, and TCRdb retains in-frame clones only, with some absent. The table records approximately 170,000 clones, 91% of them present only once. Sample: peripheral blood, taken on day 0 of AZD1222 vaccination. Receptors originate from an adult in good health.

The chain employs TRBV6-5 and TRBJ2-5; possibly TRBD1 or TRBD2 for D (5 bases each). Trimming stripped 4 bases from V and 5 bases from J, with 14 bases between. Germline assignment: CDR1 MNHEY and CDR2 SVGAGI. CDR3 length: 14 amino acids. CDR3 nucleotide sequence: TGTGCCAGCAGTTCCTGGTCGTGGGGGGAGACCCAGTACTTC. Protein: CASSSWSWGETQYF.

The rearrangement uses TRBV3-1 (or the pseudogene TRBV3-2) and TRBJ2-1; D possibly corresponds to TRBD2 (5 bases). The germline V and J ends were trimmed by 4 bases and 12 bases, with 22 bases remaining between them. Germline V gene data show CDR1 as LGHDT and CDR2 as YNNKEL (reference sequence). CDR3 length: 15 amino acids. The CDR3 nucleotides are TGTGCCAGCAGCCCTTCTACTAGTGCCCCCACGGGGCAGTTCTTC. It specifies CASSPSTSAPTGQFF.